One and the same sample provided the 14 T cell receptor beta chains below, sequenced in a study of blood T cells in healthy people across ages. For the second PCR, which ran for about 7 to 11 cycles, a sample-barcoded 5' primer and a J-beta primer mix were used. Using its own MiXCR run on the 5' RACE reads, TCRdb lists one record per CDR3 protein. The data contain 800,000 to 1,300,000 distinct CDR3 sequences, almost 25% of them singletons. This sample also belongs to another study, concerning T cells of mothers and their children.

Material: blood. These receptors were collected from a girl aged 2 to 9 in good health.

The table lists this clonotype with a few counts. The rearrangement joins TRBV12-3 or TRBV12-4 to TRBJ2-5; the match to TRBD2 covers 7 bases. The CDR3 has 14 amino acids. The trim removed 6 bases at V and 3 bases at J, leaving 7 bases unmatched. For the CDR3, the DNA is TGTGCCAGCAGGAAATCTAGCGGAGAAGAGACCCAGTACTTC. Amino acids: CASRKSSGEETQYF.

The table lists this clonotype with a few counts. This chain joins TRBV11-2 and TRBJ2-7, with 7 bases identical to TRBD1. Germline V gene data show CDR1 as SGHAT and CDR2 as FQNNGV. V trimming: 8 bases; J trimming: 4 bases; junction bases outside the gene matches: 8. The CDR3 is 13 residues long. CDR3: CASSGTDQYEQYF. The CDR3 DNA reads TGTGCCAGCTCCGGGACAGATCAATACGAGCAGTACTTC.

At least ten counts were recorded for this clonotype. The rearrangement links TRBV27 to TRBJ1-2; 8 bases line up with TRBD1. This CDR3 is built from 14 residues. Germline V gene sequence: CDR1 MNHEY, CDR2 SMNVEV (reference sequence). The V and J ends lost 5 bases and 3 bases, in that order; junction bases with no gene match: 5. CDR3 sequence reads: CASSPGQGYYGYTF. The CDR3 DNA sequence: TGTGCCAGCAGTCCTGGACAGGGTTACTATGGCTACACCTTC.

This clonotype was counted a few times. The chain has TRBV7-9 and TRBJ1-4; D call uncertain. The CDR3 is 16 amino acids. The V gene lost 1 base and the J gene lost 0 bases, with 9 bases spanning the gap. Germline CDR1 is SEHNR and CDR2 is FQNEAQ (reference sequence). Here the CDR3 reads CASSLGRGPTNEKLFF. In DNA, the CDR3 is TGTGCCAGCAGCTTAGGGCGCGGTCCAACTAATGAAAAACTGTTTTTT.

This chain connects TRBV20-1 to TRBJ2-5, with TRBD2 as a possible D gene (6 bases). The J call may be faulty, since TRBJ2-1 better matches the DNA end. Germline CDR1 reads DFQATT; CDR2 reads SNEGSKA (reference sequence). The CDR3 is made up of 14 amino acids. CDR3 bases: TGCAGTGCTACGACGGGGGTCCCCGGGAATGAGCAGTTCTTC. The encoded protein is CSATTGVPGNEQFF.

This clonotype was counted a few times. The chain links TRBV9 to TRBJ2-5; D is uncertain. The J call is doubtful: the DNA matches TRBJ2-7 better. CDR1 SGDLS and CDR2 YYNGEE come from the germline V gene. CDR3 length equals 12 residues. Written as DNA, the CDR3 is TGTGCCAGCAGCTCCAACTACTACGAGCAGTACTTC. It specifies CASSSNYYEQYF.

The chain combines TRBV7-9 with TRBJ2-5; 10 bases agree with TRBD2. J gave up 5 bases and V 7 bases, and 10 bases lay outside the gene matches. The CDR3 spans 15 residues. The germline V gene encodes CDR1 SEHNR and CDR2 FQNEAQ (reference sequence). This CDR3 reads CASNQGAGGPETQYF. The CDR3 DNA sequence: TGTGCCAGCAACCAAGGAGCGGGGGGGCCCGAGACCCAGTACTTC.

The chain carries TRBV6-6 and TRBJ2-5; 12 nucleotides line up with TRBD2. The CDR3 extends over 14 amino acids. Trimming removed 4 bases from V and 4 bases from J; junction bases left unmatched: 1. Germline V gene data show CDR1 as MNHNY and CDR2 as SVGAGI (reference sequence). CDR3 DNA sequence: TGTGCCAGCAGTTCTAGCGGGAGGGCAGAGACCCAGTACTTC. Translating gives CASSSSGRAETQYF.

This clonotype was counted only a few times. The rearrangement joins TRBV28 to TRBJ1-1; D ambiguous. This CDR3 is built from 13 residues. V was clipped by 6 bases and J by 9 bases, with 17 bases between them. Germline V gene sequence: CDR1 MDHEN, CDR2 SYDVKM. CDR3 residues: CASSLTPGLKAFF. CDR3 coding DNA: TGTGCCAGCAGCCTAACCCCCGGACTGAAAGCTTTCTTT.

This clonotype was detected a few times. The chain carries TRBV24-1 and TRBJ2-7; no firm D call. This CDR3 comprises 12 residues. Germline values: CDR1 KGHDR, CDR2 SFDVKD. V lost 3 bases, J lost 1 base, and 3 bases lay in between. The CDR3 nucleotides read TGTGCCACCAGTGATCTGTCCTACGAGCAGTACTTC. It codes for CATSDLSYEQYF.

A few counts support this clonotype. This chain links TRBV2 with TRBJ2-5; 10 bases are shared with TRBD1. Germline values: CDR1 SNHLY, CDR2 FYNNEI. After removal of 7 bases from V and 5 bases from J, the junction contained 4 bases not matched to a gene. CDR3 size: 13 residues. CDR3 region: CASIPGQGETQYF. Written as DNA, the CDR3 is TGTGCCAGCATTCCGGGACAGGGGGAGACCCAGTACTTC.

This CDR3 reads CASSSSQGRGNVFF. The CDR3 DNA reads TGTGCCAGCAGCTCGTCTCAGGGGCGCGGGAATGTTTTCTTT. The chain combines TRBV7-9 with TRBJ1-1; possibly TRBD1 for D (6 bases). Trimming pared 4 bases from V and 13 bases from J, leaving 22 bases between. CDR3 length: 14 residues. CDR1 and CDR2 from the germline V gene are SEHNR and FQNEAQ (reference sequence).

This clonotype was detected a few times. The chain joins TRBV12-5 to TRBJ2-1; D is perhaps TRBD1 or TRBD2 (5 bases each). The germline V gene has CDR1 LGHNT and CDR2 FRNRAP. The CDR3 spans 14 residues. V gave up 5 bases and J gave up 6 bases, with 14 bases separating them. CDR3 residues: CASGDPLRGNEQFF. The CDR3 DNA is TGTGCTAGTGGTGACCCCTTGAGGGGCAATGAGCAGTTCTTC.

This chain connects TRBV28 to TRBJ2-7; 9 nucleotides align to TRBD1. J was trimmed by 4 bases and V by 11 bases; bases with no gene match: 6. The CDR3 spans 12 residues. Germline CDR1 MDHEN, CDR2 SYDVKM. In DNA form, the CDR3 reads TGTGCCGCCGGGACAGGGTTTTACGAGCAGTACTTC. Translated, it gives CAAGTGFYEQYF.